A single T cell receptor beta chain is shown here with its context. Its cognate antigen is unknown. Germline V lookup: CDR1 SGHVS, CDR2 FQNEAQ. The ends lost 1 base at V and 6 bases at J; junction bases unmatched: 15. The CDR3 has 18 residues. The record originates from a study of PD-1 blockade in classical Hodgkin lymphoma. Study as a whole: The patients were dosed with nivolumab 3 mg/kg, infused intravenously every 2 weeks.

TCRdb keeps only in-frame clones here, not all; method: immunoSEQ multiplex PCR. The table lists some 93,000 clones, more than 80% of them singletons, with approximately 15% in the top ten. Study-wide results and limits: Nivolumab starters within 1 year of ASCT were excluded. CD4+ TCR diversity climbed significantly by C4D1, unlike CD8+ TCR diversity. Reports indicated that newly diagnosed patients had lower baseline TCR diversity than healthy donors did.

Documented time point: cycle 4 day 1 (C4D1), after 6 weeks of nivolumab. With no exception, relapse followed autologous stem cell transplantation in all patients, and brentuximab vedotin exposure varied. The chain couples TRBV7-8 to TRBJ1-5, with TRBD1 matching over 7 bases. The receptor was derived from a human donor with classical Hodgkin lymphoma. This material consisted of peripheral blood mononuclear cells (PBMCs), taken before the fourth cycle of nivolumab. The CDR3: CASSLEPLVNRGFQPQHF. CDR3 DNA sequence: TGTGCCAGCAGCTTAGAGCCGTTGGTCAACAGGGGATTTCAGCCCCAGCATTTT.